Below, one T cell receptor (beta chain) is given with its context. In the same sample, other DNA sequences code for this CDR3. This entry belongs to a study of shared clonotypes between healthy human individuals. TCRdb's table, derived via immunoSEQ multiplex PCR, lists solely in-frame clones and lacks some. In the table there are 1.5 million to 1.9 million clones, around 98% of which are singletons. The CDR3 extends over 15 amino acids. J gave up 0 bases and V 1 base, and 0 bases lay outside the gene matches. From germline, CDR1 is SGHNT and CDR2 YYREEE (reference sequence). The specimen was naive CD4+ T cells sorted from blood. Described subset: CD45RA+ positively selected. The TCR was taken from a man in his thirties or forties in good health. The chain uses TRBV5-4 and TRBJ2-1, with TRBD2 matching over 8 bases. CDR3 amino acids: CASSLTSGSYNEQFF. CDR3 nucleotide sequence: TGTGCCAGCAGCTTGACTAGCGGCTCCTACAATGAGCAGTTCTTC.